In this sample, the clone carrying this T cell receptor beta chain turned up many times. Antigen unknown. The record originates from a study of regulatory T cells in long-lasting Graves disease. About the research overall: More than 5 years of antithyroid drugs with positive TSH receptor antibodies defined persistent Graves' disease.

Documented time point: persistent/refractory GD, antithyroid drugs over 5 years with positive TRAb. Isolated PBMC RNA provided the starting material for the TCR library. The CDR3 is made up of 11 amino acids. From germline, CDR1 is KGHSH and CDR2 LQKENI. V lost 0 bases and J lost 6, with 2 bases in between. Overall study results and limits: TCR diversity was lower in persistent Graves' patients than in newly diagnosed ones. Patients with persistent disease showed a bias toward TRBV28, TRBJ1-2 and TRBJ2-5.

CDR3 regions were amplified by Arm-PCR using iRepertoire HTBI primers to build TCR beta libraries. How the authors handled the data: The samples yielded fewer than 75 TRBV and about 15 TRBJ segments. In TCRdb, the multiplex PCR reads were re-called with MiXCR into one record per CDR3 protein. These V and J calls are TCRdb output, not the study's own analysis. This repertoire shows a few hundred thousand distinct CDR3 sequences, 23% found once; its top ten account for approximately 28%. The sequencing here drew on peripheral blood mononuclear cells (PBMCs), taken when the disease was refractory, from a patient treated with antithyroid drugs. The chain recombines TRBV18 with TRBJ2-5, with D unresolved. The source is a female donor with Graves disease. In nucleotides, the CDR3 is TGTGCCAGCTCACCACCGAAGACCCAGTACTTC. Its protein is CASSPPKTQYF.